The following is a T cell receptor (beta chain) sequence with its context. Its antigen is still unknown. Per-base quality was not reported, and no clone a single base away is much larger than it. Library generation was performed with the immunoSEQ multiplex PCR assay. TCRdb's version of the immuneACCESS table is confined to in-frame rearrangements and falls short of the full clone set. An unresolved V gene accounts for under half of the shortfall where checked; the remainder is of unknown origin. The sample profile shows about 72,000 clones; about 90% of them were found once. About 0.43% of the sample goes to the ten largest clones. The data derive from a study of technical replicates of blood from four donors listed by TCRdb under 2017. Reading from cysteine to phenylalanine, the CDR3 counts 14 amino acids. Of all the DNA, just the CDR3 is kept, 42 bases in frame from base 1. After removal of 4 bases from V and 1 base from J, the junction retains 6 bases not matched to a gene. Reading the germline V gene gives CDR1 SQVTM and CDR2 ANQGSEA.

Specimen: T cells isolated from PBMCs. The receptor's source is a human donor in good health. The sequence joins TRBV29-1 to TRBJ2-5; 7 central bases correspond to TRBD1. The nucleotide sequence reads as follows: TGCAGCGTTGGGGGGACAGCTATCCAAGAGACCCAGTACTTC. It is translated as CSVGGTAIQETQYF.